These T cell receptor beta chains were read from a single sample in a study of T cell responses to AZD1222 COVID-19 vaccine. The method was immunoSEQ multiplex PCR; TCRdb's version includes in-frame clones alone and lacks a portion of them. Among 150,000 to 200,000 clones listed, around 87% were seen once. The sequencing here drew on peripheral blood, taken on day 0 of MenACWY control vaccination. The receptors were sampled from an adult in good health. Each CDR3 is given with its conserved first and last residue. Each record gives: V gene, clone size, CDR3 length, D gene, J gene, CDR3 DNA, CDR3 protein. A D gene is named only where the DNA matches it firmly. Clone size is not always given. Where it is, it says once, few, many or a class for expanded clones.

v_call: TRBV6-2/TRBV6-3
clone_size: NA
cdr3_length: 16
d_call: TRBD1
j_call: TRBJ2-1
cdr3_nt: TGTGCCAGCAGCCACGCCCGGACAGGGGACCACAATGAGCAGTTCTTC
cdr3_aa: CASSHARTGDHNEQFF

v_call: TRBV10-2
clone_size: NA
cdr3_length: 11
d_call: NA
j_call: TRBJ2-5
cdr3_nt: TGCGCCAGCAGTGAGTCCCTAACCCAGTACTTC
cdr3_aa: CASSESLTQYF

v_call: TRBV9
clone_size: NA
cdr3_length: 15
d_call: NA
j_call: TRBJ2-3
cdr3_nt: TGTGCCAGCAGCGTGGGCGGAGGGAGTGTAGATACGCAGTATTTT
cdr3_aa: CASSVGGGSVDTQYF

v_call: TRBV5-5
clone_size: NA
cdr3_length: 13
d_call: TRBD1
j_call: TRBJ1-1
cdr3_nt: TGTGCCAGCAGCGAACAGGGGGGCACTGAAGCTTTCTTT
cdr3_aa: CASSEQGGTEAFF

v_call: TRBV5-1
clone_size: NA
cdr3_length: 14
d_call: NA
j_call: TRBJ1-4
cdr3_nt: TGCGCCAGCAGCTTGACAGCTTCTAATGAAAAACTGTTTTTT
cdr3_aa: CASSLTASNEKLFF

v_call: TRBV6-5
clone_size: NA
cdr3_length: 15
d_call: NA
j_call: TRBJ1-5
cdr3_nt: TGTGCCAGCAGTACACGACAGGTCGACAATCAGCCCCAGCATTTT
cdr3_aa: CASSTRQVDNQPQHF

v_call: TRBV7-9
clone_size: NA
cdr3_length: 16
d_call: TRBD2
j_call: TRBJ2-1
cdr3_nt: TGTGCCAGCAGCCCACCTCCGGGACTAGCTCCAGATGAGCAGTTCTTC
cdr3_aa: CASSPPPGLAPDEQFF

v_call: TRBV4-3
clone_size: few
cdr3_length: 12
d_call: NA
j_call: TRBJ1-4
cdr3_nt: TGCGCCAGCAGCCAAGAGAATGAAAAACTGTTTTTT
cdr3_aa: CASSQENEKLFF

v_call: TRBV18
clone_size: NA
cdr3_length: 18
d_call: TRBD1
j_call: TRBJ2-2
cdr3_nt: TGTGCCAGCTCACCACCACCCGCGGGACAGGGGAACACCGGGGAGCTGTTTTTT
cdr3_aa: CASSPPPAGQGNTGELFF

v_call: TRBV27
clone_size: NA
cdr3_length: 15
d_call: NA
j_call: TRBJ2-7
cdr3_nt: TGTGCCAGCAATAAAATCGGACTGAGTCTCTACGAGCAGTACTTC
cdr3_aa: CASNKIGLSLYEQYF

v_call: TRBV6-5
clone_size: NA
cdr3_length: 14
d_call: NA
j_call: TRBJ1-5
cdr3_nt: TGTGCCAGCAGTTACTGGTCAGGAGCGCAGCCCCAGCATTTT
cdr3_aa: CASSYWSGAQPQHF

v_call: TRBV19
clone_size: NA
cdr3_length: 20
d_call: TRBD2
j_call: TRBJ2-4
cdr3_nt: TGTGCCAGTAGTATAGAGCGACCCTTAGCGGGAGGGATGTGGGAGAACATTCAGTACTTC
cdr3_aa: CASSIERPLAGGMWENIQYF

v_call: TRBV7-2
clone_size: NA
cdr3_length: 15
d_call: TRBD1
j_call: TRBJ1-2
cdr3_nt: TGTGCCAGCAGCTTACGACAGGGCGTTAACTATGGCTACACCTTC
cdr3_aa: CASSLRQGVNYGYTF

v_call: TRBV3-1/TRBV3-2
clone_size: few
cdr3_length: 16
d_call: TRBD1
j_call: TRBJ1-2
cdr3_nt: TGTGCCAGCAGCCAAGAAAGGTCCAGGGGGGGATATGGCTACACCTTC
cdr3_aa: CASSQERSRGGYGYTF

v_call: TRBV7-9
clone_size: NA
cdr3_length: 12
d_call: NA
j_call: TRBJ1-1
cdr3_nt: TGTGCCAGCAGCGAAGATGGGAGGGAAGCTTTCTTT
cdr3_aa: CASSEDGREAFF

v_call: TRBV30
clone_size: few
cdr3_length: 14
d_call: NA
j_call: TRBJ1-2
cdr3_nt: TGTGCCTGGAGTGAACCCAGGCAGAGCTATGGCTACACCTTC
cdr3_aa: CAWSEPRQSYGYTF

v_call: TRBV3-1/TRBV3-2
clone_size: NA
cdr3_length: 18
d_call: TRBD2
j_call: TRBJ2-2
cdr3_nt: TGTGCCAGCAGCCAAGTCCCAGGACTAGCGGGAGGAACCGGGGAGCTGTTTTTT
cdr3_aa: CASSQVPGLAGGTGELFF

v_call: TRBV6-6
clone_size: NA
cdr3_length: 13
d_call: NA
j_call: TRBJ1-1
cdr3_nt: TGTGCCGTTAAAGACATAATCTTAACTGAAGCTTTCTTT
cdr3_aa: CAVKDIILTEAFF

v_call: TRBV5-6
clone_size: NA
cdr3_length: 14
d_call: NA
j_call: TRBJ2-2
cdr3_nt: TGTGCCAGCAGCTCTAGTGGGACCACCGGGGAGCTGTTTTTT
cdr3_aa: CASSSSGTTGELFF

v_call: TRBV14
clone_size: NA
cdr3_length: 13
d_call: NA
j_call: TRBJ2-7
cdr3_nt: TGTGCCAGCAGCCAAGTTTTGGGGCGCGAGCAGTACTTC
cdr3_aa: CASSQVLGREQYF

v_call: TRBV6-1
clone_size: NA
cdr3_length: 15
d_call: NA
j_call: TRBJ2-7
cdr3_nt: TGTGCCAGCAGTGAAATGACGGCCCAATCAGGAGAGCAGTACTTC
cdr3_aa: CASSEMTAQSGEQYF

v_call: TRBV28
clone_size: NA
cdr3_length: 14
d_call: TRBD1
j_call: TRBJ1-1
cdr3_nt: TGTGCCAGCAGTTGGGGACAGCTGAACACTGAAGCTTTCTTT
cdr3_aa: CASSWGQLNTEAFF

v_call: TRBV6-1
clone_size: NA
cdr3_length: 15
d_call: NA
j_call: TRBJ1-2
cdr3_nt: TGTGCCAGCAGTGACCCTTGGGGCCAGAACTATGGCTACACCTTC
cdr3_aa: CASSDPWGQNYGYTF

v_call: TRBV15
clone_size: NA
cdr3_length: 15
d_call: NA
j_call: TRBJ1-6
cdr3_nt: TGTGCCACCAGCAGAGGAAGCTCCTATAATTCACCCCTCCACTTT
cdr3_aa: CATSRGSSYNSPLHF

v_call: TRBV5-4
clone_size: NA
cdr3_length: 15
d_call: NA
j_call: TRBJ1-2
cdr3_nt: TGTGCCAGCGGCGGGGCCGGTAGGTTGGACTATGGCTACACCTTC
cdr3_aa: CASGGAGRLDYGYTF

v_call: TRBV6-2/TRBV6-3
clone_size: NA
cdr3_length: 14
d_call: NA
j_call: TRBJ1-5
cdr3_nt: TGTGCCAGCAGTATGCTCCAGGGAACTCAGCCCCAGCATTTT
cdr3_aa: CASSMLQGTQPQHF

v_call: TRBV5-1
clone_size: NA
cdr3_length: 15
d_call: TRBD1
j_call: TRBJ2-7
cdr3_nt: TGCGCCAGCAGCTTGGTGGACAGGACCGTTGCCGAGCAGTACTTC
cdr3_aa: CASSLVDRTVAEQYF

v_call: TRBV19
clone_size: NA
cdr3_length: 15
d_call: NA
j_call: TRBJ1-5
cdr3_nt: TGTGCCAGTAGAGAGAGGGGGGACGACAATCAGCCCCAGCATTTT
cdr3_aa: CASRERGDDNQPQHF

v_call: TRBV5-1
clone_size: NA
cdr3_length: 13
d_call: TRBD1
j_call: TRBJ2-7
cdr3_nt: TGCGCCAGCAGCGCCGGGACAGGTGAGGAGCAGTACTTC
cdr3_aa: CASSAGTGEEQYF

v_call: TRBV11-2
clone_size: NA
cdr3_length: 14
d_call: NA
j_call: TRBJ1-2
cdr3_nt: TGTGCCAGCAGCCAGGGCCGGGTTAGCTATGGCTACACCTTC
cdr3_aa: CASSQGRVSYGYTF

v_call: TRBV19
clone_size: NA
cdr3_length: 14
d_call: NA
j_call: TRBJ1-4
cdr3_nt: TGTGCCAGTAGTATACTCCAGGGGTCAGAAAAACTGTTTTTT
cdr3_aa: CASSILQGSEKLFF

v_call: TRBV5-1
clone_size: NA
cdr3_length: 15
d_call: NA
j_call: TRBJ1-1
cdr3_nt: TGCGCCAGCAGGATGGGAGTCACAGAGAACACTGAAGCTTTCTTT
cdr3_aa: CASRMGVTENTEAFF

v_call: TRBV28
clone_size: NA
cdr3_length: 14
d_call: NA
j_call: TRBJ1-4
cdr3_nt: TGTGCCAGCAGTTTTCTCCTGACGGGAGAAAAACTGTTTTTT
cdr3_aa: CASSFLLTGEKLFF

v_call: TRBV5-4
clone_size: NA
cdr3_length: 13
d_call: NA
j_call: TRBJ1-5
cdr3_nt: TGTGCCAGCAGCCTGGACAGCAGTCAGCCCCAGCATTTT
cdr3_aa: CASSLDSSQPQHF

v_call: TRBV4-2
clone_size: NA
cdr3_length: 15
d_call: TRBD1
j_call: TRBJ1-2
cdr3_nt: TGTGCCAGCAGCCAAGGGGGACAGGGCCGATATGGCTACACCTTC
cdr3_aa: CASSQGGQGRYGYTF

v_call: TRBV9
clone_size: NA
cdr3_length: 14
d_call: TRBD2
j_call: TRBJ2-7
cdr3_nt: TGTGCCAGCAGCCCAACGGGGACTAGATACGAGCAGTACTTC
cdr3_aa: CASSPTGTRYEQYF

v_call: TRBV7-2
clone_size: once
cdr3_length: 14
d_call: NA
j_call: TRBJ1-4
cdr3_nt: TGTGCCAGCAGCGCGACCCGCTCTAATGAAAAACTGTTTTTT
cdr3_aa: CASSATRSNEKLFF

v_call: TRBV11-3
clone_size: NA
cdr3_length: 17
d_call: NA
j_call: TRBJ2-1
cdr3_nt: TGTGCCAGCAGCTTAGGCGGTGGGCAGGGCTCCTACAATGAGCAGTTCTTC
cdr3_aa: CASSLGGGQGSYNEQFF

v_call: TRBV27
clone_size: once
cdr3_length: 15
d_call: NA
j_call: TRBJ1-4
cdr3_nt: TGTGCCAGCAGGGAACACGGGACAACTAATGAAAAACTGTTTTTT
cdr3_aa: CASREHGTTNEKLFF

v_call: TRBV30
clone_size: NA
cdr3_length: 14
d_call: NA
j_call: TRBJ1-1
cdr3_nt: TGTGCCTGGAGTGTAATGCTCGGGAACACTGAAGCTTTCTTT
cdr3_aa: CAWSVMLGNTEAFF

v_call: TRBV9
clone_size: NA
cdr3_length: 12
d_call: TRBD1
j_call: TRBJ2-1
cdr3_nt: TGTGCCAGCAGCGCCCGACAGGGACAGGAGTTCTTC
cdr3_aa: CASSARQGQEFF

v_call: TRBV15
clone_size: once
cdr3_length: 16
d_call: TRBD2
j_call: TRBJ2-7
cdr3_nt: TGTGCCACCAGCAGAGACAACTTAGCGGGAGGGTCCGAGCAGTACTTC
cdr3_aa: CATSRDNLAGGSEQYF

v_call: TRBV7-3
clone_size: NA
cdr3_length: 16
d_call: NA
j_call: TRBJ2-2
cdr3_nt: TGTGCCAGCAGCTTAGGGCAACAGGGTCGGAGCGGGGAGCTGTTTTTT
cdr3_aa: CASSLGQQGRSGELFF

v_call: TRBV18
clone_size: NA
cdr3_length: 17
d_call: TRBD2
j_call: TRBJ2-7
cdr3_nt: TGTGCCAGCTCACCCCTGGCCCCGGGGGGGATATACTACGAGCAGTACTTC
cdr3_aa: CASSPLAPGGIYYEQYF

v_call: TRBV28
clone_size: few
cdr3_length: 13
d_call: TRBD1
j_call: TRBJ1-2
cdr3_nt: TGTGCCAGCAGTTCGACAGGGCTCTATGGCTACACCTTC
cdr3_aa: CASSSTGLYGYTF

v_call: TRBV15
clone_size: NA
cdr3_length: 14
d_call: NA
j_call: TRBJ1-4
cdr3_nt: TGTGCCACTTCCCCAGGGCGAGTATCCGAAAAACTGTTTTTT
cdr3_aa: CATSPGRVSEKLFF

v_call: TRBV7-6
clone_size: NA
cdr3_length: 15
d_call: NA
j_call: TRBJ1-2
cdr3_nt: TGTGCCAGCAGCTTACAGCCAGGGGTAGGGCATGGCTACACCTTC
cdr3_aa: CASSLQPGVGHGYTF

v_call: TRBV7-8
clone_size: NA
cdr3_length: 16
d_call: NA
j_call: TRBJ2-1
cdr3_nt: TGTGCCAGCAGCTTGAGCGCCAGGGGACCCTACAATGAGCAGTTCTTC
cdr3_aa: CASSLSARGPYNEQFF

v_call: TRBV10-3
clone_size: NA
cdr3_length: 14
d_call: NA
j_call: TRBJ2-5
cdr3_nt: TGTGCCATCAGCGCCGGACAGACCACAGAGACCCAGTACTTC
cdr3_aa: CAISAGQTTETQYF

v_call: TRBV28
clone_size: NA
cdr3_length: 16
d_call: NA
j_call: TRBJ1-2
cdr3_nt: TGTGCCAGCAGTTCAGGGGACCCACAGTCCCTCTATGGCTACACCTTC
cdr3_aa: CASSSGDPQSLYGYTF

v_call: TRBV28
clone_size: NA
cdr3_length: 12
d_call: NA
j_call: TRBJ1-5
cdr3_nt: TGTGCCAGCAGTTCCAGGGGACAGCCCCAGCATTTT
cdr3_aa: CASSSRGQPQHF

v_call: TRBV6-5
clone_size: once
cdr3_length: 14
d_call: NA
j_call: TRBJ1-1
cdr3_nt: TGTGCCAGCACCCGGAGGGGCGTGGACACTGAAGCTTTCTTT
cdr3_aa: CASTRRGVDTEAFF

v_call: TRBV5-4
clone_size: NA
cdr3_length: 15
d_call: TRBD2
j_call: TRBJ2-1
cdr3_nt: TGTGCCAGCAGCCCAGCGGGAGGGCGCGACCATGAGCAGTTCTTC
cdr3_aa: CASSPAGGRDHEQFF